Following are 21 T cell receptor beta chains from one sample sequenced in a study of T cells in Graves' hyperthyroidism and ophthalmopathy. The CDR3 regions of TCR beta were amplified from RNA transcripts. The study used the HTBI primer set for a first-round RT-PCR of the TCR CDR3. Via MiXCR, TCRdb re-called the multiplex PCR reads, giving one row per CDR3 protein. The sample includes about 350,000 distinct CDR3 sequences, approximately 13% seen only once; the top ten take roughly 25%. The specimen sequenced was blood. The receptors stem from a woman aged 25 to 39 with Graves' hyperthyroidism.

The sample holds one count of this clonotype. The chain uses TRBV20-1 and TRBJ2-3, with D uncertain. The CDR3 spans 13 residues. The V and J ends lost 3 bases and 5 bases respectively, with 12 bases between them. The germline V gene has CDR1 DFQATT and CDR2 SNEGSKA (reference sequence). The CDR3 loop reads CSASQHTVDTQYF. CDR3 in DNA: TGCAGTGCTAGCCAACACACGGTAGATACGCAGTATTTT.

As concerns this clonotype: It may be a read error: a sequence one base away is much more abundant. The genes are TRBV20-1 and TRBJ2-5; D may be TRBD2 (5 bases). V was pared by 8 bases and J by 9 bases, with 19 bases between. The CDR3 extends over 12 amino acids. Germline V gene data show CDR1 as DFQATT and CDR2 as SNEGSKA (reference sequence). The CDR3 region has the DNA TGCAGTTCAGAGGTGGAGGAGGAGGCCCAGTACTTC. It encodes CSSEVEEEAQYF.

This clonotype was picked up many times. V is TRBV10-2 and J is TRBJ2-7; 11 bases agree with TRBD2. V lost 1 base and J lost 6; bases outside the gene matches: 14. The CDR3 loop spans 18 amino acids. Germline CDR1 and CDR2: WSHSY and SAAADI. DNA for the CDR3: TGCGCCAGCAGTGAGTATGTAGCGGGAGGGGTTCTCCTCCTCGAGCAGTACTTC. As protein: CASSEYVAGGVLLLEQYF.

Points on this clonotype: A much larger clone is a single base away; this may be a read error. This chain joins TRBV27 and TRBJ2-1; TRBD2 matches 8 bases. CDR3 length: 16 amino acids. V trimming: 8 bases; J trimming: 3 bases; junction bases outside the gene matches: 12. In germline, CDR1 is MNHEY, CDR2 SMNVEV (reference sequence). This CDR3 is CASGTRTSRDYNEQFF. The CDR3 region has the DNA TGTGCCAGCGGAACCCGGACTAGCAGGGACTACAATGAGCAGTTCTTC.

The CDR3 sequence is CASTPLDRAPLGELFF. In DNA form, the CDR3 reads TGTGCCAGCACCCCGTTAGACAGGGCTCCATTGGGGGAGCTGTTTTTT. The V gene is TRBV9, the J gene TRBJ2-2; 7 nucleotides agree with TRBD1. Per the germline V gene, CDR1 is SGDLS and CDR2 is YYNGEE. The CDR3 sequence is 16 residues long. The junction had 16 bases not matched to a gene; V was cut back by 6 bases and J by 8 bases. Full variable domain (remainder filled in from reference TRBV9 and TRBJ2-2): DSGVTQTPKHLITATGQRVTLRCSPRSGDLSVYWYQQSLDQGLQFLIQYYNGEERAKGNILERFSAQQFPDLHSELNLSSLELGDSALYFCASTPLDRAPLGELFFGEGSRLTVL.

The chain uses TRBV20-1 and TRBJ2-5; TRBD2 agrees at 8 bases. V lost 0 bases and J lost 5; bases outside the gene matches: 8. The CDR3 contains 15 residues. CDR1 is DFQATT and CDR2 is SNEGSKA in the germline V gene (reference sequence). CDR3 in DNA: TGCAGTGCTAGAGAGGCCAGCGGGGGATGGGAGACCCAGTACTTC. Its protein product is CSAREASGGWETQYF.

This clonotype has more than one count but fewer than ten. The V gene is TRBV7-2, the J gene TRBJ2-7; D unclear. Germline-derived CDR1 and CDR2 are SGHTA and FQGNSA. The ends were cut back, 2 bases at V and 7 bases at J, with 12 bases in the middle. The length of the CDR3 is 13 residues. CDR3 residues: CASSLTPLREQYF. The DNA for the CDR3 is TGTGCCAGCAGCTTAACCCCCTTGAGGGAGCAGTACTTC.

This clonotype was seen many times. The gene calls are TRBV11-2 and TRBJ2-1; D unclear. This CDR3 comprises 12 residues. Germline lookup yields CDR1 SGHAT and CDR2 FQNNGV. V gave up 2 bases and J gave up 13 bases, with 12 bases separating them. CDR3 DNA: TGTGCCAGCAGCTTAAGTACCCTTGCTCAGTTCTTC. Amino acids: CASSLSTLAQFF.

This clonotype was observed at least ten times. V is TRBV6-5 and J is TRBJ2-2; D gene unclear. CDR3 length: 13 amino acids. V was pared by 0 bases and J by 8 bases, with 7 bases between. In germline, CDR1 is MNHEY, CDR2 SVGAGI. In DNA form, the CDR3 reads TGTGCCAGCAGTTACTCGTCCGGGGGGGAGCTGTTTTTT. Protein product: CASSYSSGGELFF.

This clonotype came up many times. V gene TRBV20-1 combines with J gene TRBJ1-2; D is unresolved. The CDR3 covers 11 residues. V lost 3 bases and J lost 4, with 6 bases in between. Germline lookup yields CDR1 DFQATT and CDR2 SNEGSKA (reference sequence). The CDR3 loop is CSARVGYGYTF. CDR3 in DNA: TGCAGTGCTAGGGTCGGCTATGGCTACACCTTC.

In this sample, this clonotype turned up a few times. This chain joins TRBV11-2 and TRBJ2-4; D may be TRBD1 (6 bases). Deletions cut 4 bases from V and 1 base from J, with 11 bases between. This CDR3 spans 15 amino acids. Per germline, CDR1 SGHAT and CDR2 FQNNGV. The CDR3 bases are TGTGCCAGCAGCTCAGGGGTGAGGGCCAAAAACATTCAGTACTTC. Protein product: CASSSGVRAKNIQYF.

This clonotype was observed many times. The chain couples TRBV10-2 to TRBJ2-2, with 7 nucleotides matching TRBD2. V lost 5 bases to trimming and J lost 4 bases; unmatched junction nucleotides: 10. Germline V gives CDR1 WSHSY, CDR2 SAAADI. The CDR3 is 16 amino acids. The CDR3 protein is CASSLFRGDGTGELFF. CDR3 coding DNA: TGCGCCAGCAGTCTGTTTCGGGGGGACGGCACCGGGGAGCTGTTTTTT.

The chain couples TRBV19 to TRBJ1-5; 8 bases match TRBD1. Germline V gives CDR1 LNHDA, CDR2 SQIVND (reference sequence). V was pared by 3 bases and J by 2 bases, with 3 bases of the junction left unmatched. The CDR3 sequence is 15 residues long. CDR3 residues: CASSIGQGRNQPQHF. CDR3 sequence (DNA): TGTGCCAGTAGTATCGGACAGGGTCGCAATCAGCCCCAGCATTTT. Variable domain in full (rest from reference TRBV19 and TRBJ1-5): DGGITQSPKYLFRKEGQNVTLSCEQNLNHDAMYWYRQDPGQGLRLIYYSQIVNDFQKGDIAEGYSVSREKKESFPLTVTSAQKNPTAFYLCASSIGQGRNQPQHFGDGTRLSIL.

The CDR3 sequence: CASILQGARANEKLFF. In DNA, the CDR3 is TGTGCCAGCATCCTCCAGGGGGCTCGGGCTAATGAAAAACTGTTTTTT. The V gene is TRBV6-1, the J gene TRBJ1-4; 8 nucleotides match TRBD1. CDR3 length: 16 residues. From germline, CDR1 is MNHNS and CDR2 SASEGT. Germline trimming cut 7 bases from V and 3 bases from J; bases unmatched to any gene: 10.

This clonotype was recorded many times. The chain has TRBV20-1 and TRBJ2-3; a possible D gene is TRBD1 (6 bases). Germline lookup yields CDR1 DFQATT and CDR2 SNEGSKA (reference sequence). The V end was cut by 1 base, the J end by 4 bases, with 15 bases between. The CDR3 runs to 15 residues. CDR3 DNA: TGCAGTGCTAGAGCGGCTAGGGGGTTTGCAGATACGCAGTATTTT. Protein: CSARAARGFADTQYF.

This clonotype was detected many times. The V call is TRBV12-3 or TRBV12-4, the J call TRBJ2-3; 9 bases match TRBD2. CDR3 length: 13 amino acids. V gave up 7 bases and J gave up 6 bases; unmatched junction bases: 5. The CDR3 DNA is TGTGCCAGCACTAGCGGGGTCTCGGATACGCAGTATTTT. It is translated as CASTSGVSDTQYF.

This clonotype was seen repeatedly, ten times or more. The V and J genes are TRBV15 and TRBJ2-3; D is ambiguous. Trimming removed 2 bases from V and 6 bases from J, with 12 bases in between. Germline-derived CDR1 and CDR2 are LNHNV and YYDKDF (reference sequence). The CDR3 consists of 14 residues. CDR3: CATSRPSPEDTQYF. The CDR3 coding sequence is TGTGCCACCAGCAGACCCTCCCCGGAGGATACGCAGTATTTT.

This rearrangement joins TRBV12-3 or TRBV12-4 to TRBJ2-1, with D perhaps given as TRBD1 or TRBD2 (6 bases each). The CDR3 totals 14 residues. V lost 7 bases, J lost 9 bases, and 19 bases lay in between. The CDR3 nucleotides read TGTGCCAGCACCCCGGGTAGCGGAGGGGGTGAGCAGTTCTTC. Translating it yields CASTPGSGGGEQFF.

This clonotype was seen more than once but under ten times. The CDR3 coding sequence is TGTGCCAGCAGCCAAGGGGTACTCCCCGACACAGATACGCAGTATTTT. It is translated as CASSQGVLPDTDTQYF. The chain combines TRBV3-1 with TRBJ2-3; D gene ambiguous. The germline CDR1 and CDR2 sequences are LGHDT and YNNKEL (reference sequence). This CDR3 has 16 residues. The V and J ends lost 1 base and 2 bases respectively, with 13 bases between them.

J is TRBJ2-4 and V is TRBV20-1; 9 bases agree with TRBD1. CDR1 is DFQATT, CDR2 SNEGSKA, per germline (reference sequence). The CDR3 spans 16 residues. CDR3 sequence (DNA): TGCAGCACCTCCTGGGACAGGGTTATGGACAAAAACATTCAGTACTTC. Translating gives CSTSWDRVMDKNIQYF.

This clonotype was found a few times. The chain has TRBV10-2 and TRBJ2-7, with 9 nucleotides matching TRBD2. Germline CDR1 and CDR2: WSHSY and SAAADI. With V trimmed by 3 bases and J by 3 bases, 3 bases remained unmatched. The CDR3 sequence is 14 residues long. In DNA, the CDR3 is TGCGCCAGCAGTGATCGGCGGGAGGGCTACGAGCAGTACTTC. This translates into CASSDRREGYEQYF.